The clone carrying this T cell receptor beta chain was detected only once. Its specificity is not known. The donors comprised healthy bone marrow donors. The CDR3 extends over 15 amino acids. V was pared by 3 bases and J by 1 base, with 11 bases between. Germline lookup yields CDR1 MNHEY and CDR2 SMNVEV (reference sequence). These data come from a study of cytomegalovirus exposure and HLA in healthy donors. General study points: Specificity for CMV antigens was confirmed in vitro for three of the CMV-associated chains. Some V segments, TRBV6-2 and TRBV6-3 among them, were indistinguishable and were therefore excluded. An analysis was carried out at a later point. It showed that HLA-associated TCR beta chains were more clonally expanded than equally common non-associated chains.

Researchers ran the PCR with 60 Vbeta and 13 Jbeta primers. Clones were read by immunoSEQ multiplex PCR, and TCRdb kept only the in-frame ones, dropping some. This table holds about 150,000 clones, 60% to 80% found once. The chain combines TRBV27 with TRBJ2-3; D may be TRBD1 (5 bases). This TCR was recovered from a man aged 25-45 years in good health and CMV-seropositive. Sequencing was performed on PBMCs. Here the CDR3 reads CASSFDSLGTDTQYF. CDR3 nucleotide sequence: TGTGCCAGCAGTTTTGACAGTCTAGGCACAGATACGCAGTATTTT.